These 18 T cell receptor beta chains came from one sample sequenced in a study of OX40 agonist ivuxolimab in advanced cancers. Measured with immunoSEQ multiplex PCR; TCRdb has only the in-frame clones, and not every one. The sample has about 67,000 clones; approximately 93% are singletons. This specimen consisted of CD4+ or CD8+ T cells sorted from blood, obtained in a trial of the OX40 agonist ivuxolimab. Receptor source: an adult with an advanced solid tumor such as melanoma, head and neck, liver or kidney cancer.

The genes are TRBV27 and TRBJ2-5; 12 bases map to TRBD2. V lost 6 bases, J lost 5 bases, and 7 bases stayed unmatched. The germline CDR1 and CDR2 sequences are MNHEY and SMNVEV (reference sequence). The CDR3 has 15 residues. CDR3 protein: CASSGTSGRVETQYF. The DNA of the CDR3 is TGTGCCAGCAGCGGGACTAGCGGGCGGGTCGAGACCCAGTACTTC.

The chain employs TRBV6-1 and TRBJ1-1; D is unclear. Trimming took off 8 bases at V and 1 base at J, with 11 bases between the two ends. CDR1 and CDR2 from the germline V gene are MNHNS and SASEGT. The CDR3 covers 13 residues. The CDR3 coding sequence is TGTGCCAGCCGAAGTACGGCGAACACTGAAGCTTTCTTT. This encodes CASRSTANTEAFF.

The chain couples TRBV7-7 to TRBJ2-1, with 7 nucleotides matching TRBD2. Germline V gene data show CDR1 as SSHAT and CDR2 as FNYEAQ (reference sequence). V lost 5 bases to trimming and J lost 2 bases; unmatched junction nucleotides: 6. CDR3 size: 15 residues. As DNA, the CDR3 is TGTGCCAGCAGCGTCACTAGCGCTACCTACAATGAGCAGTTCTTC. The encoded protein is CASSVTSATYNEQFF.

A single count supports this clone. The CDR3 DNA sequence: TGCGCCAGCAGTCCAATCGATAATGGAGCCTACGAGCAGTACTTC. Translating gives CASSPIDNGAYEQYF. The genes are TRBV10-2 and TRBJ2-7; no definite D call. Trimming pared 5 bases from V and 2 bases from J, leaving 16 bases between. Germline V gene sequence: CDR1 WSHSY, CDR2 SAAADI. The CDR3 has 15 amino acids.

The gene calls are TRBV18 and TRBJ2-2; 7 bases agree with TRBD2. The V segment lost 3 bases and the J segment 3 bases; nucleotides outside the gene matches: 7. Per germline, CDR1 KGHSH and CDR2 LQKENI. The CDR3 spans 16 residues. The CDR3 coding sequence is TGTGCCAGCTCACCCGCCGCTAGCGGACACACCGGGGAGCTGTTTTTT. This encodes CASSPAASGHTGELFF.

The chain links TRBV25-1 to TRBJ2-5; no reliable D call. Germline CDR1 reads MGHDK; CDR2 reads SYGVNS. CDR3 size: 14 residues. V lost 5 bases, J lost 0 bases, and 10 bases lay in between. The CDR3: CASSSDINQETQYF. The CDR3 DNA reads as TGTGCCAGCAGTTCCGACATAAACCAAGAGACCCAGTACTTC.

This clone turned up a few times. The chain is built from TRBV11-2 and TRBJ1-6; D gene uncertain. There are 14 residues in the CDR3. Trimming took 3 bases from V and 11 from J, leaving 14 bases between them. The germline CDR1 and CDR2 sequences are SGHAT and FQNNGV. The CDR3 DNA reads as TGTGCCAGCAGCTTTTCGGAGGCCCGCACACCCCTCCACTTT. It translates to CASSFSEARTPLHF.

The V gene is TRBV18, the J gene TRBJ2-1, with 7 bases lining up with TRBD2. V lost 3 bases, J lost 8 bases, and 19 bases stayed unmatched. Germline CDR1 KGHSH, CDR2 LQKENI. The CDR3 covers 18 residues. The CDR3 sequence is CASSPYVRGSGYGDEQFF. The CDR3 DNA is TGTGCCAGCTCACCCTATGTTAGGGGTAGCGGGTATGGCGATGAGCAGTTCTTC.

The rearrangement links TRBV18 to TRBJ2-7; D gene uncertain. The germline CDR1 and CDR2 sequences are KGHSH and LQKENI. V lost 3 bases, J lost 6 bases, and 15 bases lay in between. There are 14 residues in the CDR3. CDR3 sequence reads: CASSPGRGRLEQYF. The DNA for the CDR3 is TGTGCCAGCTCACCTGGACGAGGTCGGCTCGAGCAGTACTTC.

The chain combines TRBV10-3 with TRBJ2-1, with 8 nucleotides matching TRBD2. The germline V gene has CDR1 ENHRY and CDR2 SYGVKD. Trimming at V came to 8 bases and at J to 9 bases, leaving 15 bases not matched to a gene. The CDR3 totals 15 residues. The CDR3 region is CAIGLAGKGQGEQFF. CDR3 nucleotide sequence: TGTGCCATCGGGCTAGCGGGCAAGGGTCAGGGTGAGCAGTTCTTC.

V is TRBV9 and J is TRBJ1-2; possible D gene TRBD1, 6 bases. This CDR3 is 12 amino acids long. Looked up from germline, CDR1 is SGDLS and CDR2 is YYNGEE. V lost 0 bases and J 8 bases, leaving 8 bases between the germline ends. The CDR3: CASSVGGQGYTF. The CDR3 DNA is TGTGCCAGCAGCGTAGGGGGGCAAGGCTACACCTTC.

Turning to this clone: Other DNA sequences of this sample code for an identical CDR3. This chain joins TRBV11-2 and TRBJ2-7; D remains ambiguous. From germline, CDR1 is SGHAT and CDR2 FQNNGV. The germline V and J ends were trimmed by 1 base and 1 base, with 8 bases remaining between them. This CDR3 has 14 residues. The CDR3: CASSLGFSSYEQYF. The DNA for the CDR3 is TGTGCCAGCAGCTTAGGGTTTTCGTCCTACGAGCAGTACTTC.

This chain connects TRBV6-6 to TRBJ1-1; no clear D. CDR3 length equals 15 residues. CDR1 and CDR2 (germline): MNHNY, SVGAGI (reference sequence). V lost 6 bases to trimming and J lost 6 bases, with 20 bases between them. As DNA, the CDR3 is TGTGCCAGCAGGCGCCTTGGGCAAAGCGCAGCTGAAGCTTTCTTT. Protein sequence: CASRRLGQSAAEAFF.

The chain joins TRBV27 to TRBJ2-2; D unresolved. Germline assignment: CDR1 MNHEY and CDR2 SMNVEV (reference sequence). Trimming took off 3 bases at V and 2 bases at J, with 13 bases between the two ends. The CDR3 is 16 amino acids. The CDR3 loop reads CASSFPGWRNTGELFF. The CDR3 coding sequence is TGTGCCAGCAGTTTCCCCGGTTGGAGAAACACCGGGGAGCTGTTTTTT.

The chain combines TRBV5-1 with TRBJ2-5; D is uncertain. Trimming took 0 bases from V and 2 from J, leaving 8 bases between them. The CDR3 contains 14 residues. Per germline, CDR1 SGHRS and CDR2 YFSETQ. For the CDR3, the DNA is TGCGCCAGCAGCTTGGTGTCATTGCAAGAGACCCAGTACTTC. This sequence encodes CASSLVSLQETQYF.

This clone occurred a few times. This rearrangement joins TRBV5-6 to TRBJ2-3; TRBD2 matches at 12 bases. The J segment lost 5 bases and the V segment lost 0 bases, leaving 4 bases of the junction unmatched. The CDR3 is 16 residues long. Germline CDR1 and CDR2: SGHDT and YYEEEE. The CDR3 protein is CASSLGSGLAGDTQYF. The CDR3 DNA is TGTGCCAGCAGCTTGGGATCGGGACTAGCGGGAGATACGCAGTATTTT.

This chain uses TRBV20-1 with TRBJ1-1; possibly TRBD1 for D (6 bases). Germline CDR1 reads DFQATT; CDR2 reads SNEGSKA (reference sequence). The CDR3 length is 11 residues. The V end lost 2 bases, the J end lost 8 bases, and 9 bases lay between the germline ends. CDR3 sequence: CSARRGREAFF. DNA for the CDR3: TGCAGTGCTAGAAGGGGGAGGGAAGCTTTCTTT.

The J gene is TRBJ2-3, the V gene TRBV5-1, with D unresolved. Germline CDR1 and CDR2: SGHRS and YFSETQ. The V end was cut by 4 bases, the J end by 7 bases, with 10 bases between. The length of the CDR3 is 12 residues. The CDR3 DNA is TGCGCCAGCAGCCAAGACTTTAATACGCAGTATTTT. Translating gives CASSQDFNTQYF. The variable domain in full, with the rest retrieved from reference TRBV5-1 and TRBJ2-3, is KAGVTQTPRYLIKTRGQQVTLSCSPISGHRSVSWYQQTPGQGLQFLFEYFSETQRNKGNFPGRFSGRQFSNSRSEMNVSTLELGDSALYLCASSQDFNTQYFGPGTRLTVL.